The sequence of this TCR beta chain was determined in a study of T cell responses to AZD1222 COVID-19 vaccine. Data came from immunoSEQ multiplex PCR; TCRdb stores just in-frame clones and leaves some out. Among roughly 170,000 clones listed, 90% to 95% were seen once. CDR3 length: 12 residues. The germline V gene has CDR1 MNHEY and CDR2 SVGAGI. The V gene lost 6 bases and the J gene lost 5 bases, with 10 bases spanning the gap. V is TRBV6-5 and J is TRBJ2-5; no definite D call. This specimen was peripheral blood, taken on day 0 of AZD1222 vaccination. This clonotype was obtained from an adult in good health. The CDR3 sequence: CASSRVSETQYF. CDR3 coding DNA: TGTGCCAGCAGCCGAGTGTCGGAGACCCAGTACTTC.